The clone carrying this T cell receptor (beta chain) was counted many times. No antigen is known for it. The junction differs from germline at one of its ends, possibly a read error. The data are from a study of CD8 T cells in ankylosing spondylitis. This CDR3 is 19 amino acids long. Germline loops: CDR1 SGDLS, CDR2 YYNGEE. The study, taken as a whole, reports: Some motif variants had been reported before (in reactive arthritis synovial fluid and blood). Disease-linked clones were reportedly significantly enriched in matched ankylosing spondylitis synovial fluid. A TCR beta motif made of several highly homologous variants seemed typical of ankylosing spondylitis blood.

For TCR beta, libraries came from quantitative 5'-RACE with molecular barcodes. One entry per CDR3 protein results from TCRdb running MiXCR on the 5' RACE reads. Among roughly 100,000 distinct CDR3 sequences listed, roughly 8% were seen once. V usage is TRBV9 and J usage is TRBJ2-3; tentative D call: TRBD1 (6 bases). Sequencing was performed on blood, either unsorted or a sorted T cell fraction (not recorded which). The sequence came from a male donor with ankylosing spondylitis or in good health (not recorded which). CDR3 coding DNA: TGTGTCAGCAGCGTGGCCCTCCCACAGGGTCTTACTAGCACAGATACGCAGTATTTT. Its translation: CVSSVALPQGLTSTDTQYF.